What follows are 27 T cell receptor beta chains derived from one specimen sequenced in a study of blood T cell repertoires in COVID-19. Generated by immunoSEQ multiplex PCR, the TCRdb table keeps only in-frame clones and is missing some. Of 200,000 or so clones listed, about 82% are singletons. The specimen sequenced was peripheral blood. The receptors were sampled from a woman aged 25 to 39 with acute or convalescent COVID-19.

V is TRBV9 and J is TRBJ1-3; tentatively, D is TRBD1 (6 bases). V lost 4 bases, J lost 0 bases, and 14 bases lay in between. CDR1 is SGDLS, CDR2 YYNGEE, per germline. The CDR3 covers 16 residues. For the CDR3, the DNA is TGTGCCAGCAGCCTCCACAGGGTATTCTCTGGAAACACCATATATTTT. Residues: CASSLHRVFSGNTIYF.

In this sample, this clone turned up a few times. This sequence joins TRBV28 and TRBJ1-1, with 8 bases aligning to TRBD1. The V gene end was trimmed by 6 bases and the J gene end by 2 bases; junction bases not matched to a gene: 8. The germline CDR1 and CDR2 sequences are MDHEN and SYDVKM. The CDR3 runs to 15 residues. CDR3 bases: TGTGCCAGCAGCCCTAGCGGACAGGGAAACACTGAAGCTTTCTTT. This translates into CASSPSGQGNTEAFF. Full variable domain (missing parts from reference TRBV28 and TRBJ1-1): DVKVTQSSRYLVKRTGEKVFLECVQDMDHENMFWYRQDPGLGLRLIYFSYDVKMKEKGDIPEGYSVSREKKERFSLILESASTNQTSMYLCASSPSGQGNTEAFFGQGTRLTVV.

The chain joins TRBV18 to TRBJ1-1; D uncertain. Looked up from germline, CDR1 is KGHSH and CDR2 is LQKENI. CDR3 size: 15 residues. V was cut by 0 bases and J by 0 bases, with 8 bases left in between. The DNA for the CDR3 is TGTGCCAGCTCACCACCGGGCAGACTGAACACTGAAGCTTTCTTT. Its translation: CASSPPGRLNTEAFF.

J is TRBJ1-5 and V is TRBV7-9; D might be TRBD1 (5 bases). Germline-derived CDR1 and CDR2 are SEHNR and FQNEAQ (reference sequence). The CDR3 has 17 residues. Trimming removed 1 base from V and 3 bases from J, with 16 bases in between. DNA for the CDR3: TGTGCCAGCAGCTTAGGTGGGGGGAGGAACTACAATCAGCCCCAGCATTTT. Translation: CASSLGGGRNYNQPQHF.

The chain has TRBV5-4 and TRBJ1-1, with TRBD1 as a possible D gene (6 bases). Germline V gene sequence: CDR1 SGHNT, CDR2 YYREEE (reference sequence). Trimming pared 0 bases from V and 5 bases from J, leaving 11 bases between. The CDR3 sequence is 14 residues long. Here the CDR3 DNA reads TGTGCCAGCAGCTTGGTCGAGGGGGTGACTGAAGCTTTCTTT. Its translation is CASSLVEGVTEAFF.

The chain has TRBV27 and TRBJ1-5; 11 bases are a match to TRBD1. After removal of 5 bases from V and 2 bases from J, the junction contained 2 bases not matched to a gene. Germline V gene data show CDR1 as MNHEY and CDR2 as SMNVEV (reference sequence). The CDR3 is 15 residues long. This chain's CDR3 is CASSMDRGRNQPQHF. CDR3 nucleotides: TGTGCCAGCAGTATGGACAGGGGGCGCAATCAGCCCCAGCATTTT.

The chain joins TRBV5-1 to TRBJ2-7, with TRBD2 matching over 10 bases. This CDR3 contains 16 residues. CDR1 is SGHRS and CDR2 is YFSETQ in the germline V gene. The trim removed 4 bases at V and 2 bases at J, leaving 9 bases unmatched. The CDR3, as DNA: TGCGCCAGCAGCCTTATTCTAGCGGGAGTTCCCTACGAGCAGTACTTC. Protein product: CASSLILAGVPYEQYF.

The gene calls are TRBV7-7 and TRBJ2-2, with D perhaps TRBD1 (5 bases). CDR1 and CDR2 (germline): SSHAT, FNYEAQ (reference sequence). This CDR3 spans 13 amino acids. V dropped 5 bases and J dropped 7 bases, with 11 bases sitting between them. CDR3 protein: CASSTPGIGELFF. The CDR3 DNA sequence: TGTGCCAGCAGCACACCAGGGATCGGGGAGCTGTTTTTT.

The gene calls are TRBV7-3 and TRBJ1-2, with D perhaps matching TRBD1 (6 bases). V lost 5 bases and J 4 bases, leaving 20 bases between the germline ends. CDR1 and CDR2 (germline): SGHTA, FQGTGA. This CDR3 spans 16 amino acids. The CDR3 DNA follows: TGTGCCAGCAGCCAAAACCAGGGGCCTCTTGGCTATGGCTACACCTTC. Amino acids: CASSQNQGPLGYGYTF.

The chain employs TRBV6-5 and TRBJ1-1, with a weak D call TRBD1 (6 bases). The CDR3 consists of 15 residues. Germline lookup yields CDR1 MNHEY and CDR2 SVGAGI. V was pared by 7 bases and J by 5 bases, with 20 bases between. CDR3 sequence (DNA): TGTGCCAGCACAGACTGGACAGCAAGGAAGACTGAAGCTTTCTTT. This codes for CASTDWTARKTEAFF.

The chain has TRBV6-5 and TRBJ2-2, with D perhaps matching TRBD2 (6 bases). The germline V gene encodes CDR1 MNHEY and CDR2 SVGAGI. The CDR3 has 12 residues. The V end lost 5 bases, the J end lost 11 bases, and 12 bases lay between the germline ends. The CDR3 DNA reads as TGTGCCAGCAGTCGGAGGGGTGGAGAGCTGTTTTTT. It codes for CASSRRGGELFF.

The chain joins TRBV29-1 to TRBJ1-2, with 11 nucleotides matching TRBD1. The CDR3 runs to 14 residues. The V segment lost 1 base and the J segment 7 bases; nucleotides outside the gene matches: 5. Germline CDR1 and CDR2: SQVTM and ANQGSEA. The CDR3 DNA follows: TGCAGCGTTGAAGGGACAGGGGGCGCGTCTGGCTACACCTTC. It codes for CSVEGTGGASGYTF.

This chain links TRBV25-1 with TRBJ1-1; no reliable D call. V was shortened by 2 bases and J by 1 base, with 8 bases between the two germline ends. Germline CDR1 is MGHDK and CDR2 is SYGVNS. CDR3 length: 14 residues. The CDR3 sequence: CASSEQLTNTEAFF. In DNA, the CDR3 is TGTGCCAGCAGTGAACAACTCACGAACACTGAAGCTTTCTTT.

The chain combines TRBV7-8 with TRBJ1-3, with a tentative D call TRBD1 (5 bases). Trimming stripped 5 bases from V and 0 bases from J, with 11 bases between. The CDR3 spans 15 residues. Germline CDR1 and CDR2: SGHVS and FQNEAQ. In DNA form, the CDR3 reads TGTGCCAGCAGCCTCGACAGTTTCTCTGGAAACACCATATATTTT. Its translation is CASSLDSFSGNTIYF.

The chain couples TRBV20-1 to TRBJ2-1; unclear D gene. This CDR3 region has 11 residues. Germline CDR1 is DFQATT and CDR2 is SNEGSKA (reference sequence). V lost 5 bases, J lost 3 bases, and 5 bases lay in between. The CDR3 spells CSAYSYNEQFF. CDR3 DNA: TGCAGTGCTTACAGCTACAATGAGCAGTTCTTC.

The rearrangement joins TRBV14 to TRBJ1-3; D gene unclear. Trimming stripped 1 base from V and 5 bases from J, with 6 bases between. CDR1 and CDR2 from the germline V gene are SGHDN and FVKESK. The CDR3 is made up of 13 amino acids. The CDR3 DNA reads TGTGCCAGCAGCCAAGCGGGGAGAAACACCATATATTTT. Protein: CASSQAGRNTIYF.

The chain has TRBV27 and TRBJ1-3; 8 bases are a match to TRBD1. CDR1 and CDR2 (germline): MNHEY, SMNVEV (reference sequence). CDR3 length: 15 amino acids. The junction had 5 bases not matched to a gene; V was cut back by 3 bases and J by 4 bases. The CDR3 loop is CASSFQGAMGNTIYF. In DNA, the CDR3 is TGTGCCAGCAGTTTCCAGGGGGCAATGGGAAACACCATATATTTT.

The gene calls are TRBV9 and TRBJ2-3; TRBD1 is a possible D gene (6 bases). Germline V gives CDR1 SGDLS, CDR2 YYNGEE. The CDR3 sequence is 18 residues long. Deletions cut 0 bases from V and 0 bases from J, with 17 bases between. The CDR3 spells CASSVEQGWLASTDTQYF. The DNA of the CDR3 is TGTGCCAGCAGCGTAGAACAGGGTTGGCTAGCAAGCACAGATACGCAGTATTTT.

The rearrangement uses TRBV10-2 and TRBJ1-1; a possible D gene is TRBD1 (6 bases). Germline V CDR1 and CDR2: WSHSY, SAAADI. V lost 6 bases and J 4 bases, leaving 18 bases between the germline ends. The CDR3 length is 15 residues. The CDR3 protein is CASRRVRGVATEAFF. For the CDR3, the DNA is TGCGCCAGCAGGAGGGTCAGGGGTGTCGCCACTGAAGCTTTCTTT.

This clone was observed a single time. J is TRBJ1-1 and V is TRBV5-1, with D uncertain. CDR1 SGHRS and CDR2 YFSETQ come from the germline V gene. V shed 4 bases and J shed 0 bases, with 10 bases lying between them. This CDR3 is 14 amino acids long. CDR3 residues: CASSRTSMNTEAFF. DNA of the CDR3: TGCGCCAGCAGCCGGACTTCCATGAACACTGAAGCTTTCTTT.

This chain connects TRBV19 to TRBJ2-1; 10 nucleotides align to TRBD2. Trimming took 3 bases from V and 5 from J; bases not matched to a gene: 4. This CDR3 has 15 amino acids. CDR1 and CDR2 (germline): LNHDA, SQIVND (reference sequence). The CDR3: CASSIWLAGDNEQFF. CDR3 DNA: TGTGCCAGTAGTATTTGGCTAGCGGGGGACAATGAGCAGTTCTTC.

The CDR3 is CASSGGVPGNQPQHF. The CDR3 DNA follows: TGTGCCAGCAGCGGGGGGGTTCCGGGCAATCAGCCCCAGCATTTT. This chain links TRBV6-5 with TRBJ1-5; possible D gene TRBD1, 5 bases. CDR1 and CDR2 (germline): MNHEY, SVGAGI. Trimming took off 6 bases at V and 2 bases at J, with 14 bases between the two ends. The CDR3 runs 15 residues.

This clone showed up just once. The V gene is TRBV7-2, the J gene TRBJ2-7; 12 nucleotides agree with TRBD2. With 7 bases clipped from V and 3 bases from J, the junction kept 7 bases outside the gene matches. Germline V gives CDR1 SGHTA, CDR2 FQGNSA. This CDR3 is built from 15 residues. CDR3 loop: CASTMTSGRIYEQYF. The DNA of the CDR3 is TGTGCCAGCACCATGACTAGCGGGAGAATCTACGAGCAGTACTTC. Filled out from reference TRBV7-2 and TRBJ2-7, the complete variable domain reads GAGVSQSPSNKVTEKGKDVELRCDPISGHTALYWYRQSLGQGLEFLIYFQGNSAPDKSGLPSDRFSAERTGGSVSTLTIQRTQQEDSAVYLCASTMTSGRIYEQYFGPGTRLTVT.

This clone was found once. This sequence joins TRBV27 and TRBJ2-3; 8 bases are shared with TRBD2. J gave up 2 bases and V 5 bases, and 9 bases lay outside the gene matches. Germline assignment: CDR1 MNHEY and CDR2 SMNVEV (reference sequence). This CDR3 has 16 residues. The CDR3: CASSETSGFLTDTQYF. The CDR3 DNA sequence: TGTGCCAGCAGTGAAACTAGCGGATTCCTCACAGATACGCAGTATTTT.

The CDR3 sequence is CASSQGSGGAEETQYF. CDR3 nucleotide sequence: TGTGCCAGCAGCCAAGGAAGCGGGGGGGCCGAAGAGACCCAGTACTTC. The V and J genes are TRBV4-2 and TRBJ2-5; 10 bases line up with TRBD2. The ends lost 1 base at V and 3 bases at J; junction bases unmatched: 5. The CDR3 is 16 residues long. Germline CDR1 LGHNA, CDR2 YNFKEQ.

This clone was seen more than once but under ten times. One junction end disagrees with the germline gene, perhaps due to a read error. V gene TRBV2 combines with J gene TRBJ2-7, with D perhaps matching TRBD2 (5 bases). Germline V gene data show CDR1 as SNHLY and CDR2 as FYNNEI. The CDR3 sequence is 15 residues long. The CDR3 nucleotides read TGTGCCAGCACTGAACAGTCCTTTAGGGAGAACGAGCAGTACTTC. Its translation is CASTEQSFRENEQYF.

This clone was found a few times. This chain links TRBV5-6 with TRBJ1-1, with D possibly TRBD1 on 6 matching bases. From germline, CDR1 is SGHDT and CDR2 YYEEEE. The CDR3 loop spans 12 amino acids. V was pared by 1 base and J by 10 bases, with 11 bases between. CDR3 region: CASSLRGIVAFF. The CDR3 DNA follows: TGTGCCAGCAGCTTGAGGGGGATAGTAGCTTTCTTT.